What follows is one T cell receptor beta chain and its context. Its antigen is not identified. These data are taken from a study of CD8 T cells in Susac syndrome. Whole-study findings and limits: TCR sequencing and HLA analysis covered a relatively small number of individuals.

Sequencing of TCR beta was carried out in blood CD8+ and CD4+ T cells. The CDR3 has 15 amino acids. Trimming took off 0 bases at V and 4 bases at J, with 9 bases between the two ends. Germline CDR1 reads LGHNA; CDR2 reads YNFKEQ. With random hexamers, roughly 0.45 to 1 ug RNA was reverse transcribed. Amplification of TCR beta CDR3 spanned 54 Vbeta and 13 Jbeta via immunoSEQ multiplex PCR. TCRdb called the immunoSEQ multiplex PCR reads again in MiXCR, with one record for every CDR3 protein. The repertoire holds about 90,000 distinct CDR3 sequences, with about 93% as singletons. The chain combines TRBV4-2 with TRBJ2-2; D perhaps matches TRBD1 (6 bases). This receptor was identified in a human donor in good health. Specimen: CD8+ T cells from PBMCs. The CDR3 DNA follows: TGTGCCAGCAGCCAAGAACAGGGCAGCACCGGGGAGCTGTTTTTT. The encoded protein is CASSQEQGSTGELFF.